The T cell receptor beta chain under discussion was sequenced for a study of blood T cell repertoires in COVID-19. Overall study: PBMCs, B-cell-depleted T cells, or T cells were the source of the cDNA or gDNA that made up the material.

This CDR3 contains 16 residues. CDR1 is LNHDA and CDR2 is SQIVND in the germline V gene (reference sequence). Trimming left V 6 bases short and J 3 bases short, with 17 bases between. Assay used: immunoSEQ multiplex PCR; TCRdb lists only in-frame clones, some missing. The repertoire holds 200,000 to 250,000 clones, with over 80% as singletons. This clone was seen a single time. The specimen was peripheral blood. This sequence joins TRBV19 and TRBJ1-4; tentatively, D is TRBD1 (6 bases). The TCR originated in a woman in her twenties or thirties with COVID-19, enrolled during active disease. The CDR3 is CASSPTAGAANEKLFF. The CDR3 DNA reads TGTGCCAGTAGCCCTACGGCAGGGGCAGCTAATGAAAAACTGTTTTTT.